These 14 T cell receptor beta chains originate from one sample sequenced in a study of cytomegalovirus exposure and HLA in healthy donors. Primers for the PCR totalled 60 Vbeta and 13 Jbeta. Sequencing used immunoSEQ multiplex PCR; TCRdb keeps in-frame clones, though not all of them. The sample has 130,000 to 150,000 clones, about 80% seen once. Sequenced material: PBMCs. The source is a middle-aged man in good health and CMV-seropositive.

This clone was counted a few times. The chain employs TRBV9 and TRBJ2-5, with 7 nucleotides matching TRBD1. This CDR3 is built from 14 residues. Germline V CDR1 and CDR2: SGDLS, YYNGEE. Losses at the gene ends were 6 bases for V and 5 bases for J; bases not matched to a gene: 10. CDR3 amino acids: CASNRQGWKETQYF. The CDR3 nucleotides are TGTGCCAGCAACCGACAGGGTTGGAAGGAGACCCAGTACTTC.

The V and J genes are TRBV7-9 and TRBJ1-2; D unclear. Trimming stripped 5 bases from V and 1 base from J, with 11 bases between. Germline CDR1 and CDR2: SEHNR and FQNEAQ (reference sequence). The CDR3 totals 14 residues. The CDR3 loop reads CASSNFGVNYGYTF. DNA of the CDR3: TGTGCCAGCAGCAATTTCGGGGTTAACTATGGCTACACCTTC.

This chain uses TRBV27 with TRBJ2-1; TRBD1 agrees at 8 bases. Germline V gene sequence: CDR1 MNHEY, CDR2 SMNVEV (reference sequence). There are 16 residues in the CDR3. Unmatched junction bases numbered 7, after V lost 6 bases and J lost 0 bases. The CDR3, as DNA: TGTGCCAGCAGCGGGACAGGTGAATCCTCCTACAATGAGCAGTTCTTC. This gives the protein CASSGTGESSYNEQFF.

The chain uses TRBV4-3 and TRBJ1-1, with D perhaps TRBD1 (5 bases). CDR1 and CDR2 from the germline V gene are LGHNA and YSLEER. V shed 0 bases and J shed 9 bases, with 14 bases lying between them. There are 14 residues in the CDR3. The CDR3 coding sequence is TGCGCCAGCAGCCAAGATCGGCGGGACTCCCAAGCTTTCTTT. Translating it yields CASSQDRRDSQAFF.

The V and J genes are TRBV11-2 and TRBJ1-1; possibly TRBD1 for D (6 bases). This CDR3 is 16 amino acids long. V was pared by 4 bases and J by 0 bases, with 15 bases between. Germline CDR1 SGHAT, CDR2 FQNNGV. This chain's CDR3 is CASSSGQWSMNTEAFF. The CDR3, as DNA: TGTGCCAGCAGCTCAGGACAGTGGAGTATGAACACTGAAGCTTTCTTT.

This chain connects TRBV18 to TRBJ1-2; 10 positions agree with TRBD1. The trim removed 3 bases at V and 6 bases at J, leaving 4 bases unmatched. Germline lookup yields CDR1 KGHSH and CDR2 LQKENI. The CDR3 loop spans 14 amino acids. The CDR3 here is CASSPSGTGDGYTF. The CDR3 DNA sequence: TGTGCCAGCTCACCTAGCGGGACAGGGGATGGCTACACCTTC.

This chain uses TRBV5-1 with TRBJ2-5; 8 positions match TRBD1. V lost 2 bases and J lost 2; bases outside the gene matches: 8. The germline V gene encodes CDR1 SGHRS and CDR2 YFSETQ. This CDR3 is 16 amino acids long. The CDR3 DNA sequence: TGCGCCAGCAGCTTCTCGGGACAGGTCTTACAAGAGACCCAGTACTTC. This sequence encodes CASSFSGQVLQETQYF.

The chain has TRBV4-3 and TRBJ2-3; 7 bases match TRBD1. The CDR3 extends over 17 amino acids. Germline V gene sequence: CDR1 LGHNA, CDR2 YSLEER. V shed 1 base, J shed 0 bases, and the junction held 7 bases outside the gene matches. This CDR3 is CASSQGSGQASTDTQYF. The DNA for the CDR3 is TGCGCCAGCAGCCAAGGTTCTGGACAGGCTAGCACAGATACGCAGTATTTT.

The V call is TRBV5-1, the J call TRBJ2-7; D not certain. Germline CDR1 SGHRS, CDR2 YFSETQ. Trimming shortened V by 0 bases and J by 1 base, and 8 bases separated the two germline ends. The length of the CDR3 is 14 residues. This chain's CDR3 is CASSLDPSSYEQYF. CDR3 DNA: TGCGCCAGCAGCTTGGATCCCAGTTCCTACGAGCAGTACTTC.

The V gene is TRBV2, the J gene TRBJ2-2, with 8 bases lining up with TRBD2. Trimming removed 10 bases from V and 2 bases from J; junction bases left unmatched: 12. Germline V gene sequence: CDR1 SNHLY, CDR2 FYNNEI. The CDR3 length is 16 residues. CDR3 DNA: TGTGCCACCACTCCACTGACTAGCGCAAACACCGGGGAGCTGTTTTTT. This gives the protein CATTPLTSANTGELFF. The variable domain in full, with the rest retrieved from reference TRBV2 and TRBJ2-2, is EPEVTQTPSHQVTQMGQEVILRCVPISNHLYFYWYRQILGQKVEFLVSFYNNEISEKSEIFDDQFSVERPDGSNFTLKIRSTKLEDSAMYFCATTPLTSANTGELFFGEGSRLTVL.

The chain is built from TRBV7-9 and TRBJ2-1, with TRBD2 identical over 7 bases. Germline CDR1 is SEHNR and CDR2 is FQNEAQ (reference sequence). V dropped 7 bases and J dropped 8; count of bases not matched to a gene: 8. This CDR3 comprises 13 residues. CDR3: CASTPTSIHEQFF. The CDR3 nucleotides are TGTGCCAGCACCCCGACTAGCATCCATGAGCAGTTCTTC.

This chain joins TRBV7-2 and TRBJ2-5; D is uncertain. Germline V gives CDR1 SGHTA, CDR2 FQGNSA. Trimming left V 3 bases short and J 5 bases short, with 16 bases between. This CDR3 is built from 15 residues. CDR3: CASSFGRGQRETQYF. CDR3 DNA sequence: TGTGCCAGCAGCTTTGGTCGAGGCCAGAGGGAGACCCAGTACTTC.

The V call is TRBV5-1, the J call TRBJ2-7; TRBD2 matches at 7 bases. CDR1 and CDR2 from the germline V gene are SGHRS and YFSETQ. CDR3 length equals 14 residues. Trimming at V came to 1 base and at J to 4 bases, leaving 5 bases not matched to a gene. CDR3 bases: TGCGCCAGCAGCTTGCGGGACTACGGGTACGAGCAGTACTTC. Encoded protein: CASSLRDYGYEQYF.

The V and J genes are TRBV7-8 and TRBJ1-5; D gene ambiguous. This CDR3 is 17 amino acids long. Trimming stripped 2 bases from V and 4 bases from J, with 18 bases between. From germline, CDR1 is SGHVS and CDR2 FQNEAQ. The CDR3 spells CASSLLARQVRNQPQHF. In DNA, the CDR3 is TGTGCCAGCAGCTTACTCGCGCGACAAGTCCGAAATCAGCCCCAGCATTTT.